This T cell receptor (beta chain) was sequenced during a study of beta chain features in type 1 diabetes (dated by TCRdb to between 2018 and 2020). Regarding the research as a whole: Mean age, gender distribution, total cell number and subset yield did not differ between patients and healthy donors. Across all samples, about 110 million sorted cells were examined, and cell number per subset correlated strongly with RNA yield. In the study, TCRB repertoires of sorted circulating CD4+ T cell subsets from recently diagnosed type 1 diabetes patients were compared with those of matched healthy donors. Naive and central memory subsets were obtained from all 28 donors, but regulatory and stem cell-like memory subsets were isolated from only 8 patients and roughly eight healthy donors. Broader findings and caveats from the paper: At VDJ recombination sites, type 1 diabetes patients had fewer insertions and more deleted nucleotides, which implies abnormalities in thymic rearrangement. Because cDNA was sequenced instead of genomic DNA, highly expressing activated cells could be over-represented, though the groups showed no difference in activation or CD3 levels. In all four CD4+ subsets, TCRB CDR3 length was moderately but significantly shorter in type 1 diabetes patients. Only small numbers of individuals were included in the HLA sub-analyses, which left unresolved whether HLA type had any influence on TCRB rearrangement. Shorter templates might be favored by PCR, yet because patient and control samples were amplified and corrected together, any such skew would affect both groups equally. The naive, central memory and regulatory TCRB repertoires appeared to resemble one another more closely among patients than among healthy donors.

The High Capacity cDNA Reverse Transcription Kit was used to reverse transcribe all of the isolated RNA, meaning that expressed TCRB transcripts were what got sequenced. Deep immunoSEQ sequencing was performed on naive, central memory and regulatory T cell samples, with an average of roughly 3.5 million total reads per sample. After sorted cells were lysed in RLT buffer, RNA was extracted with DNase-treated RNeasy Micro or Mini kits, with the choice depending on cell number. To prevent cross-contamination, each cell subset was processed individually, whereas patient and healthy donor samples were processed jointly. TCRB sequences were amplified from cDNA with the immunoSEQ multiplex PCR, producing 87-bp fragments spanning the CDR3 region. Sequencing of the amplicons was done on the Illumina HiSeq platform. For the original study's pipeline: Synthetic template baselines were used to correct PCR bias computationally, reads within Hamming distance 2 were collapsed, and singletons that could not be merged were discarded. Reads were aligned against IMGT to assign V, D and J genes, CDR3 length and insertions or deletions at six rearrangement sites. Clonotype counts were normalized to sorted cell number within each subset before computing true diversity and Gini coefficients with the tcR R package. The overlap coefficient, calculated on TCRB nucleotide sequences, was used to quantify repertoire sharing. Out-of-frame TCRB sequences from naive cells were analyzed to stand in for the pre-selection repertoire. TCRdb provides this immuneACCESS table in a form limited to in-frame rearrangements. Some clones are lacking; in checked studies, under half of them reflect an unresolved V gene, and why the rest are absent is not known. That table supplies the V and J calls and clone size; D and trimming were determined from the DNA. The sample table records about 650,000 clones; around 12% of these occur just once. The biggest ten clones account for around 0.12% of the sample.

CDR1 and CDR2, per the germline V gene, are MDHEN and SYDVKM. V drops 7 bases and J drops 4 bases, leaving 10 bases in between. The CDR3 starts with the cysteine, ends with the phenylalanine, and has 12 residues. The only DNA kept is the CDR3, 36 bases in frame from the first base. A single peripheral blood draw of about 116 mL on average was collected from each donor into heparinised tubes. Using a panel that included CD45RO, CCR7, CD25, CD127, CD95 and CD27, naive, central memory, regulatory and stem cell-like memory CD4+ T cells were sorted on a BD FACSAria II. All sorted populations exceeded 95% purity. Right away, PBMCs were isolated by Lymphoprep density gradient centrifugation and were stained directly, with no culture step. To minimize batch effects, samples were stained and sorted in pairs, one healthy donor with one patient per experiment. Points on this clone: Its target antigen remains unknown. Base qualities are not provided; no much larger clone lies one nucleotide away. At the DNA level, this CDR3 is encoded by other sequences in the same sample as well.

The rearranged chain carries TRBV28 and TRBJ1-2, with the identity of the D gene unclear. The sequenced material came from naive CD4+ T cells from blood. The cell subset or site label here, explained by the study, means: true naive CD4+ T cells. The source is a man aged 30-40 years with type 1 diabetes. CDR3 region: CASKGRSYGYTF. The nucleotides read TGTGCCAGCAAAGGGCGATCCTATGGCTACACCTTC.